This T cell receptor beta chain is drawn from a study of immune characterization of retroperitoneal liposarcoma. Trimming cost V 8 bases and J 6 bases; bases outside gene matches: 6. The CDR3 loop spans 13 amino acids. Germline V gives CDR1 MNHGY, CDR2 SAAAGT. MiXCR was run by TCRdb on the PCR reads, yielding one entry per CDR3 protein. The table shows under 15,000 distinct CDR3 sequences, with about 50% occurring only once. Material: tumor tissue. The source of this sequence is a female donor with retroperitoneal liposarcoma. The V and J genes are TRBV6-8 and TRBJ2-1; 8 bases align to TRBD2. For the CDR3, the DNA is TGTGCCAGCTGGCGACTAGCGAGCAATGAGCAGTTCTTC. This gives the protein CASWRLASNEQFF.